This TCR beta chain was identified during a study of OX40 agonist ivuxolimab in advanced cancers. Study-wide background: Ivuxolimab, an agonistic anti-OX40 (CD134) antibody, was given to patients. The group had a mean age of approximately 60 years, ranged from 23 to 79, and was around 86% male. General study results and limits: Among the lowest peripheral clonal expansion occurred in 0.1-3.0 mg/kg partial responders.

This clone occurred once. The antigen remains undetermined. The CDR3 consists of 13 residues. Germline V gene sequence: CDR1 MNHNY, CDR2 SVGAGI (reference sequence). Trimming at V came to 5 bases and at J to 3 bases, leaving 4 bases not matched to a gene. Assay used: immunoSEQ multiplex PCR; TCRdb lists only in-frame clones, some missing. The repertoire consists of tens of thousands of clones, with about 80% occurring once and the leading ten covering 5.5% to 7.5%. The sequenced sample was CD4+ or CD8+ T cells sorted from blood, obtained in a trial of the OX40 agonist ivuxolimab. The TCR originated in an adult with an advanced solid tumor such as melanoma, head and neck, liver or kidney cancer. The chain joins TRBV6-6 to TRBJ2-7; 7 bases agree with TRBD2. CDR3 region: CASSAGAIYEQYF. CDR3 DNA sequence: TGTGCCAGCAGTGCGGGAGCCATCTACGAGCAGTACTTC.